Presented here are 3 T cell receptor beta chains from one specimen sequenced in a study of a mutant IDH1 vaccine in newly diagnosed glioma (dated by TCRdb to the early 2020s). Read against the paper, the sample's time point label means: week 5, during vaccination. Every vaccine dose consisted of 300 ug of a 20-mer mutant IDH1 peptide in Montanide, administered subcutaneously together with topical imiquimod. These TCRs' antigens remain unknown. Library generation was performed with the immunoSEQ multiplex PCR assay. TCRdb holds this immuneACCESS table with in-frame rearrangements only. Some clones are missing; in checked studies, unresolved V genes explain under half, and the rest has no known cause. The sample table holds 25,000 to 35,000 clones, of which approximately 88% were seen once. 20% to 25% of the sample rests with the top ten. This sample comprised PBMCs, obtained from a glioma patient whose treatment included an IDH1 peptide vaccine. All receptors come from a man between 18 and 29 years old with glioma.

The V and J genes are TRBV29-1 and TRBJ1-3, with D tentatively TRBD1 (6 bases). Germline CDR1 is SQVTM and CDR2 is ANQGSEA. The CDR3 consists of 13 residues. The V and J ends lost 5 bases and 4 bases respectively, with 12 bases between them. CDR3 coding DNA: TGCAGCGTTTCCTGGACAGTAGGAAACACCATATATTTT. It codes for CSVSWTVGNTIYF. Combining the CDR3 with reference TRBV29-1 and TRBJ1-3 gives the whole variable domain SAVISQKPSRDICQRGTSLTIQCQVDSQVTMMFWYRQQPGQSLTLIATANQGSEATYESGFVIDKFPISRPNLTFSTLTVSNMSPEDSSIYLCSVSWTVGNTIYFGEGSWLTVV.

CDR3 region: CASSADSIYNSPLHF. Here the CDR3 DNA reads TGTGCCAGCAGCGCGGACAGTATATATAATTCACCCCTCCACTTT. The chain uses TRBV7-2 and TRBJ1-6, with a tentative D call TRBD1 (6 bases). Germline values: CDR1 SGHTA, CDR2 FQGNSA. Trimming stripped 5 bases from V and 4 bases from J, with 12 bases between. The length of the CDR3 is 15 residues.

DNA for the CDR3: TGTGCCAGCTCCCTTTACGACGGCCTGAACACTGAAGCTTTCTTT. As protein: CASSLYDGLNTEAFF. The genes are TRBV6-5 and TRBJ1-1; D remains ambiguous. V was pared by 8 bases and J by 0 bases, with 16 bases between. The CDR3 loop spans 15 amino acids. Germline V lookup: CDR1 MNHEY, CDR2 SVGAGI.